The 10 T cell receptor beta chains listed next were all sequenced from one sample in a study of T-cell memory formation after mild COVID-19. TCRdb passed the 5' RACE reads through MiXCR, listing each CDR3 protein once. The data contain approximately 290,000 distinct CDR3 sequences, more than 15% of them seen just once; the ten biggest clones take up 22%. The sequenced sample consisted of PBMCs or a T cell subset sorted from them (not recorded which). The origin of the receptors is a man between 18 and 29 years old who had mild COVID-19 (a few samples of this study predate the infection). Cell type and time point are not known.

The rearrangement links TRBV3-1 to TRBJ1-2; D ambiguous. The CDR3 contains 14 residues. The ends were cut back, 0 bases at V and 0 bases at J, with 5 bases in the middle. Looked up from germline, CDR1 is LGHDT and CDR2 is YNNKEL (reference sequence). The CDR3 bases are TGTGCCAGCAGCCAAGATTATACTAACTATGGCTACACCTTC. Its translation is CASSQDYTNYGYTF.

The chain couples TRBV10-3 to TRBJ1-2; 11 positions match TRBD1. Germline-derived CDR1 and CDR2 are ENHRY and SYGVKD. The CDR3 contains 15 residues. After removal of 4 bases from V and 4 bases from J, the junction contained 5 bases not matched to a gene. The CDR3, as DNA: TGTGCCATCAGTGGGACAGGGGGCCTCAGCTATGGCTACACCTTC. Translation gives CAISGTGGLSYGYTF.

The V and J genes are TRBV5-1 and TRBJ2-4; 7 nucleotides align to TRBD2. The CDR3 consists of 22 residues. V was pared by 5 bases and J by 0 bases, with 26 bases of the junction left unmatched. CDR1 SGHRS and CDR2 YFSETQ come from the germline V gene. The CDR3 region is CASSPAGFLSPSFSLAKNIQYF. The CDR3 nucleotides read TGCGCCAGCAGTCCAGCGGGGTTTCTATCCCCCTCATTTTCTCTAGCCAAAAACATTCAGTACTTC.

The chain carries TRBV7-2 and TRBJ1-4; D gene unclear. V lost 4 bases to trimming and J lost 5 bases, with 8 bases between them. Germline CDR1 and CDR2: SGHTA and FQGNSA. CDR3 length: 13 residues. The CDR3 is CASSSRQNEKLFF. The CDR3 nucleotides are TGTGCCAGCAGCTCCAGACAAAATGAAAAACTGTTTTTT.

V and J are TRBV3-1 and TRBJ1-2, with D unclear. The CDR3 consists of 14 residues. V gave up 0 bases and J gave up 3 bases, with 8 bases separating them. The germline V gene has CDR1 LGHDT and CDR2 YNNKEL (reference sequence). The CDR3 nucleotides are TGTGCCAGCAGCCAAGATGGCCAGTACTATGGCTACACCTTC. It codes for CASSQDGQYYGYTF.

This clonotype showed up just a few times. The genes are TRBV5-4 and TRBJ2-2; 14 bases match TRBD2. Germline CDR1 and CDR2: SGHNT and YYREEE (reference sequence). The CDR3 is made up of 17 amino acids. V lost 4 bases and J lost 4; bases outside the gene matches: 6. CDR3 sequence (DNA): TGTGCCAGCAGCGCGCCGGGACTAGCGGGGGTCACCGGGGAGCTGTTTTTT. Its translation is CASSAPGLAGVTGELFF.

This clonotype was observed a handful of times. The genes are TRBV7-8 and TRBJ1-1, with D perhaps TRBD1 (6 bases). Germline loops: CDR1 SGHVS, CDR2 FQNEAQ. With 3 bases removed from V and 1 base from J, the gap between germline ends came to 18 bases. The CDR3 contains 17 residues. CDR3 loop: CASSLSGSGAKNTEAFF. In nucleotides, the CDR3 is TGTGCCAGCAGCTTGAGCGGCTCAGGGGCTAAGAACACTGAAGCTTTCTTT.

The table lists this clonotype with many counts. V and J are TRBV7-2 and TRBJ2-3; a possible D gene is TRBD1 (5 bases). Germline CDR1 reads SGHTA; CDR2 reads FQGNSA. The CDR3 covers 14 residues. V lost 2 bases and J lost 2, with 8 bases in between. This CDR3 reads CASSLLQATDTQYF. CDR3 bases: TGTGCCAGCAGCTTATTACAGGCCACAGATACGCAGTATTTT.

The chain recombines TRBV5-1 with TRBJ1-1; weak D call: TRBD1 (6 bases). The CDR3 is 13 residues long. Between the trimmed V and J ends, which lost 0 bases and 10 bases, there was a span of 13 bases. The germline CDR1 and CDR2 sequences are SGHRS and YFSETQ. The CDR3 reads CASSLGQDAVAFF. CDR3 coding DNA: TGCGCCAGCAGCTTGGGACAGGATGCCGTAGCTTTCTTT.

The V and J genes are TRBV5-1 and TRBJ2-3; tentative D call: TRBD1 (6 bases). V was trimmed by 4 bases and J by 1 base, leaving 7 bases between them. The CDR3 runs to 13 residues. Germline V gene data show CDR1 as SGHRS and CDR2 as YFSETQ. CDR3 nucleotide sequence: TGCGCCAGCAGCCGGACAGGCACAGATACGCAGTATTTT. It translates to CASSRTGTDTQYF.